The clone carrying this T cell receptor beta chain is categorized as medium-sized. Its specificity is unknown. The data are from a study of T-cell reconstitution after alpha-beta-depleted transplantation in children. Study-level findings and limits: From newly produced T cells came most of the T-cell counts and diversity one year after transplant.

Unique molecular identifiers were used to barcode this TCRbeta library. MiXCR, applied by TCRdb to the PCR reads, yields one record per CDR3 protein. The data hold about 980,000 distinct CDR3 sequences, with roughly 29% observed a single time. The CDR3 length is 13 residues. In germline, CDR1 is DFQATT, CDR2 SNEGSKA (reference sequence). J was trimmed by 5 bases and V by 6 bases; bases with no gene match: 7. The J gene is TRBJ2-1, the V gene TRBV20-1, with 7 bases identical to TRBD2. The TCR sequence derives from a boy less than two years old who had a stem cell transplant for SCID, so the T cells may come from the graft donor. Source: PBMCs, mostly from graft donor cells, taken 360 days after TCRalphabeta/CD19-depleted stem cell transplant. CDR3 loop: CSAPGTIDNEQFF. The CDR3 nucleotides are TGCAGTGCCCCCGGGACTATCGACAATGAGCAGTTCTTC.